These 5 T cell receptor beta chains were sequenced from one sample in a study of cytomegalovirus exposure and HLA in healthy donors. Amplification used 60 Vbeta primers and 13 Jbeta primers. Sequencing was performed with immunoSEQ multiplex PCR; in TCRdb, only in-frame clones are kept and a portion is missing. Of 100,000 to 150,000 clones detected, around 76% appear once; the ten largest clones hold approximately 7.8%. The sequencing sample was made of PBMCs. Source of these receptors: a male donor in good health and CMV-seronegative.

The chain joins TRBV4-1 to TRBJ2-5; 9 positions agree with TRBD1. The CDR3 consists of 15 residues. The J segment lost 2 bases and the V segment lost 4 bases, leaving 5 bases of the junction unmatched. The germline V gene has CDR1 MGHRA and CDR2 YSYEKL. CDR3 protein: CASSRGTGFQETQYF. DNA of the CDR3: TGCGCCAGCAGCCGTGGGACAGGGTTTCAAGAGACCCAGTACTTC.

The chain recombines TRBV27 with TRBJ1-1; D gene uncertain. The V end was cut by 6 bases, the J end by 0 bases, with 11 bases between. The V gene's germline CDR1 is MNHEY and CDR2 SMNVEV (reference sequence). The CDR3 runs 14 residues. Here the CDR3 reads CASSSSLVNTEAFF. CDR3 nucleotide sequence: TGTGCCAGCAGCTCCTCCCTAGTGAACACTGAAGCTTTCTTT.

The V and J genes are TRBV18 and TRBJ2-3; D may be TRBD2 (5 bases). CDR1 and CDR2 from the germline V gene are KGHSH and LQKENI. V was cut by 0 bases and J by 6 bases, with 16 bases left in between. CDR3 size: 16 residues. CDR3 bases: TGTGCCAGCTCACCACCGGGTGGGAGCCCCACCGATACGCAGTATTTT. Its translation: CASSPPGGSPTDTQYF.

The DNA for the CDR3 is TGTGCCAGCACCCTCGGGGGATCTCCCTACGAGCAGTACTTC. Translation: CASTLGGSPYEQYF. The rearrangement joins TRBV6-6 to TRBJ2-7; TRBD2 is a possible D gene (6 bases). The germline V gene encodes CDR1 MNHNY and CDR2 SVGAGI (reference sequence). V was pared by 7 bases and J by 2 bases, with 15 bases between. The CDR3 is made up of 14 amino acids.

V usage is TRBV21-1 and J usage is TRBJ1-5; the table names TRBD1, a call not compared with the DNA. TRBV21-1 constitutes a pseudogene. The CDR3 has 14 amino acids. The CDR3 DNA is TGTGCCAGCAGTTGGACACCGAGAGATCAGCCCCAGCATTTT. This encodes CASSWTPRDQPQHF.